This section outlines one T cell receptor beta chain sequence together with its context. Antigen: not known. CDR3 length: 12 amino acids. Looked up from germline, CDR1 is SGHRS and CDR2 is YFSETQ. Trimming stripped 4 bases from V and 3 bases from J, with 8 bases between. The data were obtained in a study of cytomegalovirus exposure and HLA in healthy donors. Study background: Tens of millions of unique TCRs from HLA-typed donors made up an early data release. Among the 398 genotyped donors, approximately 80% were placed in the Caucasian-associated ancestry cluster. Notes on the study in general: There were reportedly fewer N-insertions in an Asian-associated ancestry cluster than the approximately 670-donor mean, in a later analysis. Earlier analysis yielded a pattern in which most TCR beta V segments were productive about 87% or about 30% of the time.

The PCR made use of 60 Vbeta and 13 Jbeta primers. Repertoires were generated with immunoSEQ multiplex PCR, while TCRdb's copy carries only in-frame clones and drops some. The top ten clones hold 4.5% to 6% of a sample with 200,000 to 250,000 clones, 82% of them seen once. The chain is built from TRBV5-1 and TRBJ2-7; no definite D call. The sequencing sample was made of PBMCs. This TCR was sampled from a woman between 35 and 50 years old in good health and CMV-seropositive. The CDR3 reads CASSQQSYEQYF. The CDR3 DNA is TGCGCCAGCAGCCAACAGAGCTACGAGCAGTACTTC.